The 18 T cell receptor beta chains listed next were all sequenced from one sample in a study of OX40 agonist ivuxolimab in advanced cancers. TCRdb keeps only in-frame clones here, not all; method: immunoSEQ multiplex PCR. The sample includes around 80,000 clones, about 86% seen only once; the top ten take 0.99%. The input for sequencing was CD4+ or CD8+ T cells sorted from blood, taken in a trial of the OX40 agonist ivuxolimab. The receptors originated from an adult with an advanced solid tumor such as melanoma, head and neck, liver or kidney cancer.

CDR3 DNA: TGCGCCAGCAGCCTAGGGACAGGGGGCGAGCAGTACTTC. This encodes CASSLGTGGEQYF. The rearrangement joins TRBV5-1 to TRBJ2-7; 11 bases are a match to TRBD1. The CDR3 contains 13 residues. Germline CDR1 reads SGHRS; CDR2 reads YFSETQ. J was trimmed by 6 bases and V by 4 bases; bases with no gene match: 3.

V gene TRBV7-9 combines with J gene TRBJ1-2, with TRBD1 matching over 7 bases. The CDR3 runs to 13 residues. Germline CDR1 SEHNR, CDR2 FQNEAQ (reference sequence). Unmatched junction bases numbered 7, after V lost 6 bases and J lost 6 bases. CDR3 sequence: CASSRQGADGYTF. The CDR3 nucleotides are TGTGCCAGCAGTCGACAGGGAGCAGATGGCTACACCTTC. The variable domain in full, completed from reference TRBV7-9 and TRBJ1-2, reads DTGVSQNPRHKITKRGQNVTFRCDPISEHNRLYWYRQTLGQGPEFLTYFQNEAQLEKSRLLSDRFSAERPKGSFSTLEIQRTEQGDSAMYLCASSRQGADGYTFGSGTRLTVV.

The V and J genes are TRBV7-9 and TRBJ2-1, with TRBD1 matching 11 bases. The V and J ends lost 1 base and 7 bases, in that order; junction bases with no gene match: 6. CDR1 is SEHNR, CDR2 FQNEAQ, per germline (reference sequence). CDR3 length equals 16 residues. The CDR3 protein is CASSLGGTGGRNEQFF. The CDR3 coding sequence is TGTGCCAGCAGCTTAGGTGGGACAGGGGGGAGAAATGAGCAGTTCTTC.

The CDR3 loop is CASSSLSSWYFTEKLFF. CDR3 nucleotides: TGTGCCAGCAGCTCCCTCTCGTCCTGGTATTTTACTGAAAAACTGTTTTTT. This chain joins TRBV11-2 and TRBJ1-4; no clear D gene. Germline lookup yields CDR1 SGHAT and CDR2 FQNNGV. This CDR3 spans 17 amino acids. Trimming shortened V by 4 bases and J by 7 bases, and 22 bases separated the two germline ends.

This clone was counted a single time. The CDR3 spells CASSIGGHSNTEAFF. CDR3 DNA sequence: TGTGCCAGTAGTATAGGAGGGCATTCGAACACTGAAGCTTTCTTT. The rearrangement links TRBV19 to TRBJ1-1; D is undetermined. Looked up from germline, CDR1 is LNHDA and CDR2 is SQIVND (reference sequence). The V and J ends lost 1 base and 1 base respectively, with 10 bases between them. The CDR3 extends over 15 amino acids.

The chain recombines TRBV6-5 with TRBJ1-5; 8 bases fit TRBD1. The length of the CDR3 is 14 residues. Germline CDR1 is MNHEY and CDR2 is SVGAGI. The ends lost 5 bases at V and 6 bases at J; junction bases unmatched: 6. For the CDR3, the DNA is TGTGCCAGCAGTACAGGGGGTCAGCGTCAGCCCCAGCATTTT. This encodes CASSTGGQRQPQHF.

The gene calls are TRBV5-4 and TRBJ2-5; 7 bases align to TRBD1. The V segment lost 4 bases and the J segment 2 bases; nucleotides outside the gene matches: 5. CDR1 SGHNT and CDR2 YYREEE come from the germline V gene (reference sequence). The CDR3 is 14 amino acids. The CDR3 sequence is CASSGRQGQETQYF. DNA for the CDR3: TGTGCCAGCAGCGGGAGACAGGGTCAAGAGACCCAGTACTTC. Complete variable domain (other parts from reference TRBV5-4 and TRBJ2-5): ETGVTQSPTHLIKTRGQQVTLRCSSQSGHNTVSWYQQALGQGPQFIFQYYREEENGRGNFPPRFSGLQFPNYSSELNVNALELDDSALYLCASSGRQGQETQYFGPGTRLLVL.

This clone was seen only once. Relative to the germline gene, one junction end is altered; a read error may explain this. CDR3: CASTPGTWNTGELFF. The CDR3 DNA sequence: TGCGCCAGCACCCCGGGGACTTGGAACACCGGGGAGCTGTTTTTT. This rearrangement joins TRBV5-4 to TRBJ2-2; possibly TRBD2 for D (6 bases). There are 15 residues in the CDR3. The germline gives CDR1 SGHNT, CDR2 YYREEE (reference sequence).

The genes are TRBV5-4 and TRBJ1-2, with 7 nucleotides matching TRBD1. The CDR3 contains 13 residues. V was pared by 3 bases and J by 5 bases, with 4 bases of the junction left unmatched. Per germline, CDR1 SGHNT and CDR2 YYREEE (reference sequence). The CDR3 coding sequence is TGTGCCAGCAGCTCCTCGGGACAGTATGGCTACACCTTC. It codes for CASSSSGQYGYTF.

The gene calls are TRBV27 and TRBJ2-5; 7 bases align to TRBD2. Germline CDR1 is MNHEY and CDR2 is SMNVEV (reference sequence). Unmatched junction bases numbered 9, after V lost 6 bases and J lost 5 bases. This CDR3 contains 14 residues. The CDR3 nucleotides read TGTGCCAGCAGCCCAGCGGGGCGGCGGGAGACCCAGTACTTC. It translates to CASSPAGRRETQYF.

This rearrangement joins TRBV7-2 to TRBJ1-2; possibly TRBD1 for D (5 bases). The CDR3 contains 14 residues. Per germline, CDR1 SGHTA and CDR2 FQGNSA. V dropped 5 bases and J dropped 4 bases, with 14 bases sitting between them. The CDR3 region is CASSEGRGVYGYTF. The CDR3 DNA reads TGTGCCAGCAGCGAGGGCAGAGGGGTCTATGGCTACACCTTC.

The V gene is TRBV5-1, the J gene TRBJ1-1; a possible D gene is TRBD1 (6 bases). CDR1 SGHRS and CDR2 YFSETQ come from the germline V gene. The CDR3 consists of 15 residues. The germline V and J ends were trimmed by 2 bases and 6 bases, with 17 bases remaining between them. The CDR3 region is CASSFYSSGQPEAFF. The CDR3 coding sequence is TGCGCCAGCAGCTTCTATTCATCAGGACAGCCTGAAGCTTTCTTT.

CDR3 sequence reads: CASSPGDRGIGYTF. For the CDR3, the DNA is TGTGCCAGCTCACCCGGAGACAGGGGGATAGGCTACACCTTC. The genes are TRBV18 and TRBJ1-2, with 9 bases fitting TRBD1. The length of the CDR3 is 14 residues. V dropped 3 bases and J dropped 8; count of bases not matched to a gene: 7. Germline V gives CDR1 KGHSH, CDR2 LQKENI.

The V call is TRBV7-9, the J call TRBJ2-7; TRBD2 matches 8 bases. Trimming removed 4 bases from V and 3 bases from J; junction bases left unmatched: 14. The germline V gene has CDR1 SEHNR and CDR2 FQNEAQ (reference sequence). The CDR3 extends over 17 amino acids. The CDR3 DNA sequence: TGTGCCAGCAGCTCCCAACATACGGGCGGGGGGATCTACGAGCAGTACTTC. Protein: CASSSQHTGGGIYEQYF.

This chain joins TRBV11-2 and TRBJ2-5, with 8 bases that match TRBD1. The length of the CDR3 is 15 residues. The germline gives CDR1 SGHAT, CDR2 FQNNGV. The trim removed 4 bases at V and 5 bases at J, leaving 9 bases unmatched. CDR3: CASSSPQGARETQYF. The CDR3 DNA sequence: TGTGCCAGCAGCTCCCCTCAGGGGGCGCGGGAGACCCAGTACTTC. The full variable domain, its missing parts supplied by reference TRBV11-2 and TRBJ2-5, is EAGVAQSPRYKIIEKRQSVAFWCNPISGHATLYWYQQILGQGPKLLIQFQNNGVVDDSQLPKDRFSAERLKGVDSTLKIQPAKLEDSAVYLCASSSPQGARETQYFGPGTRLLVL.

This rearrangement joins TRBV5-1 to TRBJ1-5; 9 bases map to TRBD1. The germline V gene encodes CDR1 SGHRS and CDR2 YFSETQ. This CDR3 is 14 amino acids long. The ends lost 5 bases at V and 7 bases at J; junction bases unmatched: 7. Here the CDR3 reads CASRAGQGNQPQHF. The CDR3 region has the DNA TGCGCCAGCAGAGCCGGACAGGGGAACCAGCCCCAGCATTTT.

This chain links TRBV6-1 with TRBJ2-7, with D perhaps TRBD2 (5 bases). V was pared by 6 bases and J by 0 bases, with 15 bases between. There are 15 residues in the CDR3. Germline V lookup: CDR1 MNHNS, CDR2 SASEGT. CDR3 in DNA: TGTGCCAGCAGCCCCCCTTTGGGGAGCTCCTACGAGCAGTACTTC. It encodes CASSPPLGSSYEQYF.

A remark on this clone: Other DNA sequences in this specimen translate into the identical CDR3. The CDR3: CASSVGDQPQHF. CDR3 in DNA: TGTGCCAGCAGCGTAGGCGATCAGCCCCAGCATTTT. The V and J genes are TRBV9 and TRBJ1-5; D is unclear. Trimming took off 0 bases at V and 5 bases at J, with 3 bases between the two ends. Germline V gene data show CDR1 as SGDLS and CDR2 as YYNGEE. The CDR3 sequence is 12 residues long.